Listed below are T cell receptor beta chains from one sample, sequenced in a study of T cell responses to AZD1222 COVID-19 vaccine. Here immunoSEQ multiplex PCR was the method, and the copy in TCRdb shows in-frame clones only, minus some. The sample includes 100,000 to 120,000 clones, about 88% of them seen just once. Material: peripheral blood, obtained on day 0 of AZD1222 vaccination. These receptors came from an adult in good health. Each CDR3 is given without its conserved first and last residue.

cdr3_length	v_call	j_call	cdr3_aa
10	TRBV30	TRBJ1-2	AWSVLSDLDT
12	TRBV18	TRBJ1-1	ASSPQGRNTEAF
12	TRBV6-2/TRBV6-3	TRBJ1-1	ASSYSGFYGVAF
13	TRBV5-8	TRBJ1-5	ASSSGRTGNSPQH
12	TRBV14	TRBJ1-2	ASSQPGPLRGYT
11	TRBV3-1/TRBV3-2	TRBJ1-6	ASRGVDNSPLH
11	TRBV18	TRBJ1-1	ASSPDQNTEAF
13	TRBV6-5	TRBJ1-5	ASTLQGVYNQPQH
11	TRBV19	TRBJ1-1	ASSIERGTEAF
11	TRBV28	TRBJ2-1	ASSPSGRNEQF
13	TRBV4-1	TRBJ1-1	ASSQDPVGGTEAF
10	TRBV7-9	TRBJ1-1	ASTQGRDEAF
13	TRBV3-1/TRBV3-2	TRBJ1-4	ASSQLGWTNEKLF
11	TRBV18	TRBJ1-1	ASSPGVNTEAF
12	TRBV7-9	TRBJ1-1	ASSFPGSNTEAF
16	TRBV3-1/TRBV3-2	TRBJ1-6	ASSQEYGAKALNSPLH
15	TRBV15	TRBJ2-1	ATSRVGAGEGGNEQF
12	TRBV14	TRBJ1-2	ASSQDAGSGGYT
14	TRBV18	TRBJ2-3	ASSPTLLERRVTQY
13	TRBV7-6	TRBJ2-7	ASSLGLGGSYEQY
12	TRBV29-1	TRBJ2-1	SVEGTGIYNEQF
11	TRBV24-1	TRBJ1-2	ATSDPPRSGYT
12	TRBV29-1	TRBJ1-4	SVASSAVSEKLF
14	TRBV5-6	TRBJ1-6	ASSPEGGRYNSPLH
14	TRBV7-6	TRBJ1-3	ASSLQPATVGNTIY
12	TRBV5-5	TRBJ1-4	ASSSLGANEKLF
11	TRBV5-8	TRBJ1-1	ASTDEGWTEAF
12	TRBV30	TRBJ1-1	AWSTTGGGTEAF
13	TRBV2	TRBJ1-5	ASTFSSQGMQPQH
13	TRBV11-2	TRBJ2-1	ASSSTRTGYNEQF
14	TRBV7-6	TRBJ2-5	ASSSGLAGGGETQY
13	TRBV30	TRBJ2-3	AWKRLAGSTDTQY
15	TRBV14	TRBJ2-3	ASSQYAGGTSTDTQY
12	TRBV5-1	TRBJ2-7	ASSLPGAAYEQY
12	TRBV25-1	TRBJ1-1	ASSDGNMNTEAF
13	TRBV5-1	TRBJ2-2	ASSLLAEVTGELF
14	TRBV7-2	TRBJ1-5	ASSLVADSDNQPQH
13	TRBV6-5	TRBJ2-7	ASSYGGLAGNEQY
14	TRBV11-3	TRBJ2-5	ASSLGGRDLEETQY
12	TRBV7-9	TRBJ2-5	ASSSSRGLETQY
16	TRBV7-2	TRBJ1-4	ASSHPSGTAATNEKLF
12	TRBV7-8	TRBJ1-1	ASSLEATRTEAF